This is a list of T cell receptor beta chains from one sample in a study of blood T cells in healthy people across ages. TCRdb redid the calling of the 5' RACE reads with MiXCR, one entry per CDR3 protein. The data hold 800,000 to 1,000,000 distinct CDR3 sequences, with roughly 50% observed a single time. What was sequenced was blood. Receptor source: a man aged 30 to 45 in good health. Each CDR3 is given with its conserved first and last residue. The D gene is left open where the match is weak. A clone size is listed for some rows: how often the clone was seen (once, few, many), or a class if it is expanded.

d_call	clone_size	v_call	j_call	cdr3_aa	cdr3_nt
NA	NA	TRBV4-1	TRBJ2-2	CASSQFRGTGELFF	TGCGCCAGCAGCCAATTCAGGGGCACCGGGGAGCTGTTTTTT
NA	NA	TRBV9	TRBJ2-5	CASSPGWLGSETQYF	TGTGCCAGCAGCCCAGGGTGGCTCGGGTCGGAGACCCAGTACTTC
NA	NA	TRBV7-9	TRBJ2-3	CASSVTSSGTDTQYF	TGTGCCAGCAGCGTGACTTCCTCGGGCACAGATACGCAGTATTTT
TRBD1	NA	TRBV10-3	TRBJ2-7	CAIRGGTGESYEQYF	TGTGCCATCAGGGGGGGGACAGGGGAATCCTACGAGCAGTACTTC
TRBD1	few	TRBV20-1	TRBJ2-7	CSALWDRGYEQYF	TGCAGTGCACTTTGGGACAGGGGGTACGAGCAGTACTTC
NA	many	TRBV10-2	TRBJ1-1	CATASTENTEAFF	TGCGCCACTGCTTCGACGGAGAACACTGAAGCTTTCTTT
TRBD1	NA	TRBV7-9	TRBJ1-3	CASSASQGQPGNTIYF	TGTGCCAGCAGCGCCAGCCAGGGACAGCCCGGAAACACCATATATTTT
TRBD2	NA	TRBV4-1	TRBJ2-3	CASSPGTSGGASRRDTQYF	TGCGCCAGCAGCCCCGGGACTAGCGGGGGGGCCAGTCGTAGGGATACGCAGTATTTT
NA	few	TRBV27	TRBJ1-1	CASCFTGYATEAFF	TGTGCCTCATGTTTCACAGGGTACGCCACTGAAGCTTTCTTT
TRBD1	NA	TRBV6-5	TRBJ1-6	CASKYTGGLSPLHF	TGTGCCAGCAAGTATACAGGGGGCTTATCACCCCTCCACTTT
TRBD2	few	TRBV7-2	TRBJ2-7	CASSSVAGETYEQYF	TGTGCCAGCAGTTCTGTAGCGGGGGAAACCTACGAGCAGTACTTC
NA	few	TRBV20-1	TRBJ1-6	CSAIRPQGSSPLHF	TGCAGTGCTATTCGCCCCCAGGGGAGTTCACCCCTCCACTTT
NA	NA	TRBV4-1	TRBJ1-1	CASSRGLEATEAFF	TGCGCCAGCAGTCGGGGCCTCGAAGCGACTGAAGCTTTCTTT
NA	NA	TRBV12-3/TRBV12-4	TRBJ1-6	CASTIDGYSPLHF	TGTGCCAGCACCATAGACGGGTATTCACCCCTCCACTTT
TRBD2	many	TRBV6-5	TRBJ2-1	CASGTSKNNEQFF	TGTGCCAGCGGGACTAGCAAGAACAATGAGCAGTTCTTC
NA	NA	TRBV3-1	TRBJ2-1	CASSVDFAAGNEQFF	TGTGCCAGCAGTGTGGACTTTGCCGCGGGCAATGAGCAGTTCTTC
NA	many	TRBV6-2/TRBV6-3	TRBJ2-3	CASSSARDGDTQYF	TGTGCCAGCAGTTCGGCCAGGGATGGAGATACGCAGTATTTT
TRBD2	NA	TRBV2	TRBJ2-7	CASRIAGGPYEQYF	TGTGCCAGCAGAATAGCGGGGGGACCGTACGAGCAGTACTTC
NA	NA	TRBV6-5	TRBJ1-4	CASTQSGTSREKLFF	TGTGCCAGCACCCAGTCCGGGACCAGTCGAGAAAAACTGTTTTTT
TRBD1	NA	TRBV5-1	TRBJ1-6	CASSPSRDSVYNSPLHF	TGCGCCAGCAGCCCGTCCCGGGACAGCGTCTATAATTCACCCCTCCACTTT